What follows is one T cell receptor (beta chain) and its context. This sample stems from a study of blood T cell repertoires in COVID-19. At the level of the study: Whether acute or convalescent, the COVID-19 samples came from the United States, Italy and Spain.

The repertoire was sequenced with immunoSEQ multiplex PCR; TCRdb's copy has only in-frame clones and lacks some. The sample carries more than 150,000 clones, just over 85% recorded once. CDR3 length equals 12 residues. CDR1 is SGHRS, CDR2 YFSETQ, per germline. Trimming took off 2 bases at V and 0 bases at J, with 3 bases between the two ends. The sequence was obtained from a man aged 55 to 70 with acute or convalescent COVID-19. The chain links TRBV5-1 to TRBJ2-7; D ambiguous. Sequenced material: peripheral blood. CDR3 amino acids: CASSFSSYEQYF. CDR3 in DNA: TGCGCCAGCAGCTTTAGCTCCTACGAGCAGTACTTC.